One sample yielded the 17 T cell receptor beta chains listed below, sequenced in a study of Ad26.COV2.S vaccination and SARS-CoV-2 variants. Measured with immunoSEQ multiplex PCR; TCRdb has only the in-frame clones, and not every one. The table records around 450,000 clones, approximately 90% of them present only once. Treatment noted: 19 received Ad26.COV2.S at low or high dose, single or two shots; roughly five received placebo; per-sample allocation not given. Samples were taken on day 63 after the first vaccine or placebo injection. Sequencing used peripheral blood, obtained in a trial of Ad26.COV2.S vaccine versus placebo. The receptors originated from a person between 18 and 59 years old who received the Ad26.COV2.S COVID-19 vaccine or a placebo.

The chain recombines TRBV14 with TRBJ2-2, with 11 bases matching TRBD2. The CDR3 spans 18 residues. With V trimmed by 3 bases and J by 5 bases, 11 bases remained unmatched. Germline assignment: CDR1 SGHDN and CDR2 FVKESK. CDR3 DNA sequence: TGTGCCAGCAGCCATAAACCAATAGCGGGAGGGAGTACCGGGGAGCTGTTTTTT. This translates into CASSHKPIAGGSTGELFF.

The chain combines TRBV27 with TRBJ2-7; perhaps TRBD1 as D (5 bases). Trimming stripped 3 bases from V and 4 bases from J, with 7 bases between. CDR1 is MNHEY and CDR2 is SMNVEV in the germline V gene (reference sequence). The CDR3 totals 12 residues. CDR3 DNA sequence: TGTGCCAGCAGTTTGGCAGGGTACGAGCAGTACTTC. Amino acids: CASSLAGYEQYF.

The chain has TRBV11-3 and TRBJ2-1, with a possible D match to TRBD2 (6 bases). CDR1 and CDR2 (germline): SGHNT, YENEEA. The V end was cut by 4 bases, the J end by 7 bases, with 11 bases between. The CDR3 is 13 residues long. The CDR3 is CASSWRAANEQFF. CDR3 nucleotides: TGTGCCAGCAGCTGGAGGGCCGCTAATGAGCAGTTCTTC.

The CDR3 spells CANGLGPYGYTF. The CDR3 DNA sequence: TGTGCCAACGGGCTAGGCCCCTATGGCTACACCTTC. The rearrangement joins TRBV30 to TRBJ1-2; unclear D gene. The V gene lost 8 bases and the J gene lost 4 bases, with 14 bases spanning the gap. Germline CDR1 is GTSNPN and CDR2 is SVGIG (reference sequence). The CDR3 covers 12 residues.

As to this clone: Other DNA sequences within the sample encode an identical CDR3. The rearrangement links TRBV4-3 to TRBJ2-7; 13 bases fit TRBD2. The ends lost 1 base at V and 3 bases at J; junction bases unmatched: 0. This CDR3 has 15 amino acids. Germline values: CDR1 LGHNA, CDR2 YSLEER. The CDR3, as DNA: TGCGCCAGCAGCCAAGGACTAGCGGGGGGCTACGAGCAGTACTTC. Amino acid sequence: CASSQGLAGGYEQYF.

This chain uses TRBV6-6 with TRBJ2-7, with D unresolved. This CDR3 is built from 11 residues. Germline CDR1 is MNHNY and CDR2 is SVGAGI (reference sequence). V was clipped by 6 bases and J by 5 bases, with 8 bases between them. CDR3 sequence: CASSPRDEQYF. CDR3 DNA: TGTGCCAGCAGCCCTAGGGACGAGCAGTACTTC.

The chain employs TRBV30 and TRBJ2-1, with D unclear. Per the germline V gene, CDR1 is GTSNPN and CDR2 is SVGIG (reference sequence). CDR3 length: 13 residues. Trimming removed 4 bases from V and 0 bases from J, with 7 bases in between. CDR3 protein: CAWTASSYNEQFF. The DNA for the CDR3 is TGTGCCTGGACGGCTAGCTCCTACAATGAGCAGTTCTTC.

This chain joins TRBV7-8 and TRBJ2-7, with 8 bases identical to TRBD1. J lost 3 bases, V lost 5 bases, and 9 bases had no gene match. The CDR3 spans 15 residues. Germline V gene lookup returns CDR1 SGHVS and CDR2 FQNEAQ. The CDR3 coding sequence is TGTGCCAGCAGCATCTTAGGGACAGGACACTACGAGCAGTACTTC. It yields the protein CASSILGTGHYEQYF.

This clone is a singleton in its sample. The V call is TRBV9, the J call TRBJ2-2; no reliable D call. CDR1 is SGDLS and CDR2 is YYNGEE in the germline V gene. Trimming pared 0 bases from V and 0 bases from J, leaving 9 bases between. The CDR3 contains 16 residues. The CDR3 nucleotides are TGTGCCAGCAGCGTAGTAGGCCTTGCGAACACCGGGGAGCTGTTTTTT. The encoded protein is CASSVVGLANTGELFF.

This chain uses TRBV25-1 with TRBJ2-1; 10 nucleotides line up with TRBD2. The V gene end was trimmed by 1 base and the J gene end by 11 bases; junction bases not matched to a gene: 8. Germline-derived CDR1 and CDR2 are MGHDK and SYGVNS. This CDR3 has 15 residues. The CDR3 loop is CASSEFASGRSKQFF. CDR3 DNA sequence: TGTGCCAGCAGTGAATTCGCTAGCGGGAGAAGTAAGCAGTTCTTC.

The chain links TRBV9 to TRBJ2-1; 7 nucleotides align to TRBD2. CDR1 and CDR2 from the germline V gene are SGDLS and YYNGEE. Trimming removed 0 bases from V and 0 bases from J; junction bases left unmatched: 6. The CDR3 covers 17 residues. The CDR3 DNA is TGTGCCAGCAGCGTAGCCCCTAGCGGTGGCTCCTACAATGAGCAGTTCTTC. Its protein is CASSVAPSGGSYNEQFF.

The rearrangement joins TRBV6-2 or TRBV6-3 to TRBJ2-1; D is unclear. Germline V gives CDR1 MNHEY, CDR2 SVGEGT. The CDR3 is 13 residues long. Deletions cut 6 bases from V and 6 bases from J, with 12 bases between. The CDR3 DNA follows: TGTGCCAGCAGCCCTCTCGGCCGCAATGAGCAGTTCTTC. Its protein product is CASSPLGRNEQFF.

This clone was observed a handful of times. The chain recombines TRBV25-1 with TRBJ1-6; possible D gene TRBD1, 6 bases. The CDR3 runs 14 residues. Per the germline V gene, CDR1 is MGHDK and CDR2 is SYGVNS. V lost 7 bases to trimming and J lost 6 bases, with 13 bases between them. The chain's CDR3 is CASTNRDGNSPLHF. DNA of the CDR3: TGTGCCAGCACCAACAGGGACGGTAATTCACCCCTCCACTTT.

The genes are TRBV5-1 and TRBJ2-1; D is tentatively TRBD1 or TRBD2 (5 bases each). The CDR3 runs to 16 residues. Germline CDR1 is SGHRS and CDR2 is YFSETQ. Trimming took off 0 bases at V and 2 bases at J, with 12 bases between the two ends. CDR3 sequence (DNA): TGCGCCAGCAGCTTGGACGACAGCGGCACCTACAATGAGCAGTTCTTC. It is translated as CASSLDDSGTYNEQFF. Combining the CDR3 with reference TRBV5-1 and TRBJ2-1 gives the whole variable domain KAGVTQTPRYLIKTRGQQVTLSCSPISGHRSVSWYQQTPGQGLQFLFEYFSETQRNKGNFPGRFSGRQFSNSRSEMNVSTLELGDSALYLCASSLDDSGTYNEQFFGPGTRLTVL.

This chain connects TRBV9 to TRBJ2-1; unclear D gene. CDR3 length: 15 amino acids. Per germline, CDR1 SGDLS and CDR2 YYNGEE. Between the trimmed V and J ends, which lost 0 bases and 0 bases, there was a span of 7 bases. The DNA for the CDR3 is TGTGCCAGCAGCGTAGAGGAGAGCTCCTACAATGAGCAGTTCTTC. Translating gives CASSVEESSYNEQFF.

Concerning this clone: Other nucleotide sequences in the sample specify the same CDR3. As DNA, the CDR3 is TGTGCCAGCAGTTACTCTTCGGGGAGCTCCTACAATGAGCAGTTCTTC. Its translation: CASSYSSGSSYNEQFF. The V and J genes are TRBV6-5 and TRBJ2-1; D may be TRBD2 (5 bases). Germline CDR1 reads MNHEY; CDR2 reads SVGAGI. The CDR3 loop spans 16 amino acids. With 0 bases removed from V and 0 bases from J, the gap between germline ends came to 9 bases.

The rearrangement joins TRBV19 to TRBJ1-4, with no clear D. The germline V gene has CDR1 LNHDA and CDR2 SQIVND (reference sequence). The CDR3 contains 17 residues. The V and J ends lost 6 bases and 8 bases respectively, with 25 bases between them. The CDR3 here is CASSHRSGPGGWEKLFF. The CDR3 DNA reads TGTGCCAGTAGCCATCGAAGCGGTCCGGGAGGGTGGGAAAAACTGTTTTTT.